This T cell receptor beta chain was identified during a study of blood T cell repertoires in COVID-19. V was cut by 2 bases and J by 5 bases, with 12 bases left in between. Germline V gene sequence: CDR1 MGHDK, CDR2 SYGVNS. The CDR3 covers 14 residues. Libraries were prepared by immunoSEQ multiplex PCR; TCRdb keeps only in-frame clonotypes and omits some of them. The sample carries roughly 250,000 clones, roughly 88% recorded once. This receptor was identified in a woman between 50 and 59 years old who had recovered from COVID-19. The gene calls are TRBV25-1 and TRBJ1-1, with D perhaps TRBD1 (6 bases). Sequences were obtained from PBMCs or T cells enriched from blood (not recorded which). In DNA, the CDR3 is TGTGCCAGCAGTGAACAGGGGCGGTGGACTGAAGCTTTCTTT. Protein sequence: CASSEQGRWTEAFF.